This T cell receptor beta chain was recovered during a study of blood T cells in healthy people across ages. Combining a sample-barcoded 5' primer with a J-beta primer mix, a second PCR ran for roughly 6 to 12 cycles. TCRdb recomputed calls from the 5' RACE reads with MiXCR, one row per CDR3 protein. The sample carries roughly 800,000 distinct CDR3 sequences, 58% recorded once. Trimming took off 0 bases at V and 8 bases at J, with 17 bases between the two ends. Looked up from germline, CDR1 is LGHNA and CDR2 is YSLEER. The CDR3 has 16 residues. The sample was blood. The origin of this receptor is a man in his thirties or forties in good health. The chain recombines TRBV4-3 with TRBJ2-1; possible D gene TRBD2, 6 bases. CDR3 region: CASSQEGRGGADEQFF. The CDR3, as DNA: TGCGCCAGCAGCCAAGAGGGTCGTGGAGGGGCGGATGAGCAGTTCTTC.